The present T cell receptor beta chain was sequenced within a study of blood T cell repertoires in COVID-19. The overall study: COVID-19 samples, acute and convalescent, were from the United States, Italy and Spain. The cDNA or gDNA used as material had been derived from T cells, B-cell-depleted T cells, or PBMCs.

Original processing methods: For nucleated cells, counts were estimated from reference gene primer amplification. Clones were read by immunoSEQ multiplex PCR, and TCRdb kept only the in-frame ones, dropping some. That table gives V, J and clone size, and the DNA gave D and trimming. Among about 120,000 clones listed, approximately 86% were seen once. J was trimmed by 0 bases and V by 4 bases; bases with no gene match: 1. Germline V gene sequence: CDR1 SNHLY, CDR2 FYNNEI. The CDR3 spans 15 residues. This clonotype was sampled from a woman in her forties or fifties with active or convalescent COVID-19. The V call is TRBV2, the J call TRBJ1-5; 9 bases agree with TRBD1. The sequenced sample consisted of peripheral blood. CDR3: CASSGTGDSNQPQHF. CDR3 DNA sequence: TGTGCCAGCAGTGGGACAGGGGATAGCAATCAGCCCCAGCATTTT. Full variable domain (outside the CDR3, taken from reference TRBV2 and TRBJ1-5): EPEVTQTPSHQVTQMGQEVILRCVPISNHLYFYWYRQILGQKVEFLVSFYNNEISEKSEIFDDQFSVERPDGSNFTLKIRSTKLEDSAMYFCASSGTGDSNQPQHFGDGTRLSIL.